This TCR beta chain was recorded in a study of post-analysis software for immune sequencing data. Study-wide points: Five TRBV segments, including TRBV5-6, TRBV5-1 and TRBV20-1, were more frequent in patients than controls.

Prepared libraries of TCR beta cDNA carried unique molecular identifiers. Input populations of roughly 0.85 to 11 million T cells gave rise to a few hundred thousand cDNA molecules. TCRdb ran MiXCR on the PCR reads and lists one entry per CDR3 protein. The data show about 400,000 distinct CDR3 sequences, roughly 36% seen once. Remarks on this clonotype: The target antigen is unknown.

The CDR3 is 15 amino acids. CDR1 is LNHNV, CDR2 YYDKDF, per germline (reference sequence). The V gene lost 5 bases and the J gene lost 11 bases, with 24 bases spanning the gap. This TCR derives from a girl aged 5-17 years with multiple sclerosis. The chain joins TRBV15 to TRBJ2-5, with D possibly being TRBD1 or TRBD2 (5 bases each). The specimen sequenced was blood. CDR3 coding DNA: TGTGCCACCAGCGAGACCTTCATTTTTGGGGGTGAGCAGTACTTC. It translates to CATSETFIFGGEQYF.